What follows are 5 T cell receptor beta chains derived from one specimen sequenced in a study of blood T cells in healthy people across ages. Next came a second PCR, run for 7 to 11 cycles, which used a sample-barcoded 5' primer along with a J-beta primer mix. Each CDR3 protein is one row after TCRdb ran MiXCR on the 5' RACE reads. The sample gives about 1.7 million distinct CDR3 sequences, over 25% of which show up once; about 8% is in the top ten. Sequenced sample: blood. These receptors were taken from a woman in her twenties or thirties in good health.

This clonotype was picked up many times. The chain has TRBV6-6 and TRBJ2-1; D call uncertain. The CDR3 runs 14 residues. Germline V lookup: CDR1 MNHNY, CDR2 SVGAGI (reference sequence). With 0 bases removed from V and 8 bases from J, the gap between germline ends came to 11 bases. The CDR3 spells CASSYSRVVDEQFF. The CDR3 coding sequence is TGTGCCAGCAGTTACTCGCGAGTCGTCGATGAGCAGTTCTTC.

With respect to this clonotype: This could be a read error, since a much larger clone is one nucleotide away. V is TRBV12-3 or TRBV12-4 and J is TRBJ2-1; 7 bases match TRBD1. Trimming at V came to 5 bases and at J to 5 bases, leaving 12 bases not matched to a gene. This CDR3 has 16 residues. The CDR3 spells CASSDPGRGFNNEQFF. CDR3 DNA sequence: TGTGCCAGCAGTGATCCGGGCAGGGGGTTTAACAATGAGCAGTTCTTC.

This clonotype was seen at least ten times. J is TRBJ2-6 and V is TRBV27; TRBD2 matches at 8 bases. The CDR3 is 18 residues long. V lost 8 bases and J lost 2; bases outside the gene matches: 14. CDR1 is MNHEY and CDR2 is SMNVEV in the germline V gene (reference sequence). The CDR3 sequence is CASRGGRKGLAGANVLTF. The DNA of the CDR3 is TGTGCCAGCCGGGGGGGCAGGAAGGGTCTAGCTGGGGCCAACGTCCTGACTTTC.

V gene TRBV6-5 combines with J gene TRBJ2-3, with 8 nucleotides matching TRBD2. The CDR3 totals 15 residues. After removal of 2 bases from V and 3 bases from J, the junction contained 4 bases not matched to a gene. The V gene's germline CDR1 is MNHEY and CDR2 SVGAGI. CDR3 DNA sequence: TGTGCCAGCAGTTACCTTAGCGGGGTGACAGATACGCAGTATTTT. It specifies CASSYLSGVTDTQYF.

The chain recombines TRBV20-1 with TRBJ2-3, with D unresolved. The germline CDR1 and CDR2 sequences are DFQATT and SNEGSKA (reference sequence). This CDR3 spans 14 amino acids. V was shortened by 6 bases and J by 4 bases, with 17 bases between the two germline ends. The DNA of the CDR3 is TGCAGTGCGGGGTTTGAAGGGAATTCAGATACGCAGTATTTT. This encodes CSAGFEGNSDTQYF.